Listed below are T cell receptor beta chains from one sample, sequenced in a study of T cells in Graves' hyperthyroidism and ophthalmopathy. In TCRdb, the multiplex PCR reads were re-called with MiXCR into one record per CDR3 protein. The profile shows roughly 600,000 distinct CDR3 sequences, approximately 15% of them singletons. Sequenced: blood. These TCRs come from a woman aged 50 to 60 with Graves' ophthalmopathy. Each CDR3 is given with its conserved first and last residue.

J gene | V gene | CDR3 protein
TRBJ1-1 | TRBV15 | CATSRVQGIEAFF
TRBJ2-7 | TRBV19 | CASSPMGGIGTYEQYF
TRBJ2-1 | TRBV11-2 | CASSLQGGTLSYNEQFF
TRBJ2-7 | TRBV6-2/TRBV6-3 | CASSTEGSYEQYF
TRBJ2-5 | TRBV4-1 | CASSQEPPLGQETQYF
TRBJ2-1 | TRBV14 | CASSQVSLAGVFDNEQFF
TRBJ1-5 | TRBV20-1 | CSARDRGRSNQPQHF
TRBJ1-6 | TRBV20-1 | CSARDGGTLGSPLHF
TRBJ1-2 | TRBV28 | CASSRLNGQVDGYTF
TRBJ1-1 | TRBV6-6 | CASSYSFITGVEFFNTEAFF
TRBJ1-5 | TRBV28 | CASSARRGPGNQPQHF
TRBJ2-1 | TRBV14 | CASSQGSGRTYNEQFF
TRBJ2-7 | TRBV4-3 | CASSQGVGNEQYF
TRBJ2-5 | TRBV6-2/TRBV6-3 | CASSSRLAGEKETQYF
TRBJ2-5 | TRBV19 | CASSLTLADQETQYF
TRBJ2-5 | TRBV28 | CASSTGAVETQYF
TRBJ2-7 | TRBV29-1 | CSVAPKQGLYEQYF
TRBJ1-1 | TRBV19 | CASSISGDMNTEAFF
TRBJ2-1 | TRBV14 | CASSPAKGLAGIYEQFF
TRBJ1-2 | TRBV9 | CASSVSGTRGYGYTF
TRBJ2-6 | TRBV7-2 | CASSLTSGMAGANVLTF
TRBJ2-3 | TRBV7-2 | CASSPSNTDTQYF
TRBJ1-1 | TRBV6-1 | CASSRTARNTEAFF
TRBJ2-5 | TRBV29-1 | CSVEETSGRTKYF
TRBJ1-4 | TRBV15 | CATSRGRGEKLFF
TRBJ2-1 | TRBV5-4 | CASSFDPTNNEQFF
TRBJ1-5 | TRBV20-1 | CSARDPWGAKSNQPQHF
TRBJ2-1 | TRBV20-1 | CSASTTARGSSNEQFF
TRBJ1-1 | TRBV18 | CASSPGRGTEAFF
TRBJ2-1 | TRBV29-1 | CSVDYNEQFF
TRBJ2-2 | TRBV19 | CASKKARQATGELFF
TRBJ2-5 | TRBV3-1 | CASSPPGNRETQYF
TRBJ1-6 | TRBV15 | CATTIDRRSGPLHF
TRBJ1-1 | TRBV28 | CASSLVRGTEAFF
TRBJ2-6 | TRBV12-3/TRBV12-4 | CASSQRSSGANVLTF